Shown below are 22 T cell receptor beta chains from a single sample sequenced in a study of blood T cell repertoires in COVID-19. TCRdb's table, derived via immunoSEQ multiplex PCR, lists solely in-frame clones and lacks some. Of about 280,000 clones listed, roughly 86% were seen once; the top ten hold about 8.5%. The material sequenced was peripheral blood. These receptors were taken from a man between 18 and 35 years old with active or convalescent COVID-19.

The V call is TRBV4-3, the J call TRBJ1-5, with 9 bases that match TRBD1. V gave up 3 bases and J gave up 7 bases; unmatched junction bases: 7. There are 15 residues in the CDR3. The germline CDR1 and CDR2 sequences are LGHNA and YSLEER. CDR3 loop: CASSQDRGWSQPQHF. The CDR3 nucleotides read TGCGCCAGCAGCCAGGACAGGGGCTGGTCACAGCCCCAGCATTTT.

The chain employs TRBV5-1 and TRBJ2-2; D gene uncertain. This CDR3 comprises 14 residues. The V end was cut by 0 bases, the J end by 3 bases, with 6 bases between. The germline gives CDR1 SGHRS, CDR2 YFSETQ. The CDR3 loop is CASSLGLDTGELFF. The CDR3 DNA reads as TGCGCCAGCAGCTTGGGACTTGACACCGGGGAGCTGTTTTTT.

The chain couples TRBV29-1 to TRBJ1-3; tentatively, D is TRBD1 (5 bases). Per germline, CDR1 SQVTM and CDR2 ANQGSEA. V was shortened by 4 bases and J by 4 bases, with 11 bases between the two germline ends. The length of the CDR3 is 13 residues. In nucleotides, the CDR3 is TGCAGCGTTGGCAGGGCTGCAGGAAACACCATATATTTT. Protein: CSVGRAAGNTIYF.

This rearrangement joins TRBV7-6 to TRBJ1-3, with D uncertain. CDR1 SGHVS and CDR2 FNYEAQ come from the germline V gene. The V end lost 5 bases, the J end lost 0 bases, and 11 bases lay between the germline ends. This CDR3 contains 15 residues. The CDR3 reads CASSRTANSGNTIYF. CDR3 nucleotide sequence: TGTGCCAGCAGCCGAACAGCTAACTCTGGAAACACCATATATTTT.

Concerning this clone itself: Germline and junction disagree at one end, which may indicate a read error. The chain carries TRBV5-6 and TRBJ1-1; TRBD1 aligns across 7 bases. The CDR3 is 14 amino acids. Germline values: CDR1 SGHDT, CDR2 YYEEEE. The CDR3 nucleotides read TGTGCCAGCAGCTTGGGGACAGGCGCGCATGAAGCCTTCTTT. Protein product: CASSLGTGAHEAFF.

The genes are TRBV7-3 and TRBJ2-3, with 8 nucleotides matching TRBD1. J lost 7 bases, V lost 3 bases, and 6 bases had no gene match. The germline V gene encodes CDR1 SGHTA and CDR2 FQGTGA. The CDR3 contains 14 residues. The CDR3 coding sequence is TGTGCCAGCAGCTTCTCAGGGGGCCGGCATACGCAGTATTTT. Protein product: CASSFSGGRHTQYF. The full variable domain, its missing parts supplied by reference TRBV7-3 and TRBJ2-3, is GAGVSQTPSNKVTEKGKYVELRCDPISGHTALYWYRQSLGQGPEFLIYFQGTGAADDSGLPNDRFFAVRPEGSVSTLKIQRTERGDSAVYLCASSFSGGRHTQYFGPGTRLTVL.

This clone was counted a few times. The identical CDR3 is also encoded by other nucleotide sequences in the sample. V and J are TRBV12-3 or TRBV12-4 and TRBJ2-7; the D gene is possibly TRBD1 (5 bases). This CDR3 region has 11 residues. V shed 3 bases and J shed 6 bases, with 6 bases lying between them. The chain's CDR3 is CASSFRGEQYF. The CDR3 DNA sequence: TGTGCCAGCAGTTTTAGGGGCGAGCAGTACTTC.

The DNA of the CDR3 is TGTGCCAGCACCCGACGGGGACAGACGGACAAAAACATTCAGTACTTC. Translated: CASTRRGQTDKNIQYF. The gene calls are TRBV2 and TRBJ2-4, with TRBD1 matching over 7 bases. Per the germline V gene, CDR1 is SNHLY and CDR2 is FYNNEI. V shed 7 bases, J shed 3 bases, and the junction held 12 bases outside the gene matches. The CDR3 runs to 16 residues.

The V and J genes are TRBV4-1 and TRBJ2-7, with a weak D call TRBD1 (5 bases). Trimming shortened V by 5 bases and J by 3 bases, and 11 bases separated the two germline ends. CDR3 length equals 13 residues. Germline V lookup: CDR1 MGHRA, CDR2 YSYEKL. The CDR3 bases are TGCGCCAGCAGCGCCCGACAGTACTACGAGCAGTACTTC. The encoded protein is CASSARQYYEQYF.

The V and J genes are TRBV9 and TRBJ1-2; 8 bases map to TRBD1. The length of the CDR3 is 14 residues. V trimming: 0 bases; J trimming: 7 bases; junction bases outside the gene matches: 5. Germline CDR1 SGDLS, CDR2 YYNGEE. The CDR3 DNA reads TGTGCCAGCAGCGTAGGGGACAGGACGGTTGGCTACACCTTC. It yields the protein CASSVGDRTVGYTF.

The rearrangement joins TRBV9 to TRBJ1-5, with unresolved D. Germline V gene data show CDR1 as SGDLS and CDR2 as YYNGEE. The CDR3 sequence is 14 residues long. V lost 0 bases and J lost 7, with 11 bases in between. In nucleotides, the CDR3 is TGTGCCAGCAGCGTAGAGCAGACTGGGCAGCCCCAGCATTTT. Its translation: CASSVEQTGQPQHF.

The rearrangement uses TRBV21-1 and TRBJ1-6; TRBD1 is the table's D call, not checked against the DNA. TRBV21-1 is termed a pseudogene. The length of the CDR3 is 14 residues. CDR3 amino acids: CARGQGTENSPLHF. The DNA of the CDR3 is TGTGCCAGAGGACAGGGCACCGAGAATTCACCCCTCCACTTT.

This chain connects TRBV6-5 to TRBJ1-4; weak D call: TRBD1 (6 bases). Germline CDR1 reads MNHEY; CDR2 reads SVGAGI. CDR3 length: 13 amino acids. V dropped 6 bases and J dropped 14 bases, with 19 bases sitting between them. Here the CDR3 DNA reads TGTGCCAGCAGGGGGACACGGAAGGATAGTCTGTTTTTT. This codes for CASRGTRKDSLFF.

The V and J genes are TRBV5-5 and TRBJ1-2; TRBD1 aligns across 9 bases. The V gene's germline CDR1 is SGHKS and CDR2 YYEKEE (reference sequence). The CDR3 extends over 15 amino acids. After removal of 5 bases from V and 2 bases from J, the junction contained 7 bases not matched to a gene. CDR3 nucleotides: TGTGCCAGCAGACCACGACAGGGGGAAAACTATGGCTACACCTTC. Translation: CASRPRQGENYGYTF.

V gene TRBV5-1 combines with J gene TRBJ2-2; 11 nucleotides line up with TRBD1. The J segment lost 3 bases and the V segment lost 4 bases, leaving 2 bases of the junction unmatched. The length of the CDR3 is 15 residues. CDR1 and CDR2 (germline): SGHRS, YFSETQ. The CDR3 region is CASSGTGGYTGELFF. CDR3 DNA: TGCGCCAGCAGCGGGACAGGGGGATACACCGGGGAGCTGTTTTTT.

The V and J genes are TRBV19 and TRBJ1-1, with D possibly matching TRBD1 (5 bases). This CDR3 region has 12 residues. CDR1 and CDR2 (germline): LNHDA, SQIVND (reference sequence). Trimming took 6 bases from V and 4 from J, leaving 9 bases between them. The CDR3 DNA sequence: TGTGCCAGTAGCAGGGATCCCACTGAAGCTTTCTTT. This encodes CASSRDPTEAFF.

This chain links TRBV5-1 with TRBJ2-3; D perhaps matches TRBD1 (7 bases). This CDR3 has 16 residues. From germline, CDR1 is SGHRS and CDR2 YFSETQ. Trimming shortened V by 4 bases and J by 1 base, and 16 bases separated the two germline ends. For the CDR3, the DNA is TGCGCCAGCAGCGCGACGCGGGACAGCCGCACAGATACGCAGTATTTT. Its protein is CASSATRDSRTDTQYF.

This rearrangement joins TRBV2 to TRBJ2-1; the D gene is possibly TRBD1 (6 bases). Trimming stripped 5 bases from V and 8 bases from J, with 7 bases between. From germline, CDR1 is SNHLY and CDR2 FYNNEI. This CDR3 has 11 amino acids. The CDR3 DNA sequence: TGTGCCAGCAGTTGGACAGATGAGCAGTTCTTC. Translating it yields CASSWTDEQFF.

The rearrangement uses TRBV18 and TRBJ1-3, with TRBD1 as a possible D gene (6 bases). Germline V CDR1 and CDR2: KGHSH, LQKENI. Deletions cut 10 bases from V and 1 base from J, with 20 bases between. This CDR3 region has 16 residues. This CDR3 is CATSPLQGPSGNTIYF. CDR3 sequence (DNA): TGTGCCACCTCCCCGTTACAGGGTCCGTCTGGAAACACCATATATTTT.

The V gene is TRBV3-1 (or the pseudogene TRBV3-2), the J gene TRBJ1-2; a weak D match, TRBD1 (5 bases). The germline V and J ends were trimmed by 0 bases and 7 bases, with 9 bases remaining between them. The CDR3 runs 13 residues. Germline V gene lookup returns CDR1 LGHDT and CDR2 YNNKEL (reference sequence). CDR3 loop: CASSQDPGGGYTF. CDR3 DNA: TGTGCCAGCAGCCAAGACCCGGGGGGTGGCTACACCTTC.

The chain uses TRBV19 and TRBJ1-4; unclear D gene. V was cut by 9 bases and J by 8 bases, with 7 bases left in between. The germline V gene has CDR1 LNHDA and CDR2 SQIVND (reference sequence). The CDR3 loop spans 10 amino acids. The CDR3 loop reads CARSREKLFF. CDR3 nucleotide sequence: TGTGCCAGAAGCAGGGAAAAACTGTTTTTT.

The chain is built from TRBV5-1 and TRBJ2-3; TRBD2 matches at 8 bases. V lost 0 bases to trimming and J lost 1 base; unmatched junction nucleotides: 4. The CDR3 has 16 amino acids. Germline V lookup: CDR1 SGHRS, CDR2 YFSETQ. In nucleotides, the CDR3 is TGCGCCAGCAGCTTGGCGGCGGGGGGACGCACAGATACGCAGTATTTT. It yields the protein CASSLAAGGRTDTQYF.